This TCR beta chain was recorded in a study of metastatic and nonmetastatic thyroid tumors. The overall study: Malignant and benign thyroid patients had repertoires compared in peripheral blood and tumor or nodule tissue.

Study results and limitations: Compared with benign nodules, malignant thyroid tumors were reported to have significantly higher TCR beta diversity in both blood and tumor.

Each patient came to thyroid surgery without any prior treatment (of any kind). Trimming stripped 4 bases from V and 9 bases from J, with 10 bases between. The CDR3 spans 12 residues. In germline, CDR1 is SNHLY, CDR2 FYNNEI. TCRdb re-clonotyped the PCR reads through MiXCR. The table includes tens of thousands of clones, more than 9.5% detected once. This clone came up a few times. Its antigen is as yet unknown. This may arise from a read error, as a much more abundant clone is one base away. The sample has other DNA sequences that encode this CDR3 too. Source material: blood. This clonotype was sampled from a female donor with papillary thyroid cancer or a benign thyroid nodule (not recorded which). Some clones in this sample may be carry-over from other donors' samples. The chain recombines TRBV2 with TRBJ2-1, with D possibly matching TRBD2 (5 bases). The CDR3 loop reads CASSVRVAEQFF. CDR3 DNA sequence: TGTGCCAGCAGTGTGAGGGTAGCTGAGCAGTTCTTC.